These 17 T cell receptor beta chains were sequenced from one sample in a study of CD8 T cells in Susac syndrome. cDNA came from roughly 0.53 to 1 ug RNA primed by random hexamers. TCRdb passed the immunoSEQ multiplex PCR reads through MiXCR, listing each CDR3 protein once. There are about 47,000 distinct CDR3 sequences in the sample; more than 85% occur only once, and around 0.4% lies in the top ten. The sample consisted of CD8+ T cells from PBMCs. The receptors were sampled from a human donor in good health.

J is TRBJ1-2 and V is TRBV18; D is perhaps TRBD1 (5 bases). This CDR3 is built from 15 residues. V lost 4 bases to trimming and J lost 6 bases, with 18 bases between them. Germline CDR1 is KGHSH and CDR2 is LQKENI. The CDR3: CASSLRFWQGDGYTF. CDR3 in DNA: TGTGCCAGCTCACTTAGGTTTTGGCAGGGCGATGGCTACACCTTC.

The chain joins TRBV10-2 to TRBJ1-1; D unresolved. Germline V CDR1 and CDR2: WSHSY, SAAADI. V shed 3 bases and J shed 10 bases, with 21 bases lying between them. The CDR3 loop spans 15 amino acids. In nucleotides, the CDR3 is TGCGCCAGCAGTGATGTCTCGAAAGATTACACCCGAGCTTTCTTT. Protein product: CASSDVSKDYTRAFF.

The chain has TRBV12-3 or TRBV12-4 and TRBJ1-2, with D perhaps matching TRBD1 (5 bases). The CDR3 extends over 11 amino acids. V lost 6 bases, J lost 8 bases, and 10 bases lay in between. CDR3 protein: CASSDSRGYTF. Written as DNA, the CDR3 is TGTGCCAGCAGCGACAGTAGGGGCTACACCTTC.

The chain is built from TRBV3-1 and TRBJ1-1, with 7 bases that match TRBD1. The CDR3 totals 17 residues. The germline CDR1 and CDR2 sequences are LGHDT and YNNKEL (reference sequence). Trimming removed 0 bases from V and 3 bases from J; junction bases left unmatched: 10. The CDR3 here is CASSQEVKGTVDTEAFF. The CDR3 nucleotides read TGTGCCAGCAGCCAAGAGGTGAAAGGGACAGTGGACACTGAAGCTTTCTTT. Combining the CDR3 with reference TRBV3-1 and TRBJ1-1 gives the whole variable domain DTAVSQTPKYLVTQMGNDKSIKCEQNLGHDTMYWYKQDSKKFLKIMFSYNNKELIINETVPNRFSPKSPDKAHLNLHINSLELGDSAVYFCASSQEVKGTVDTEAFFGQGTRLTVV.

The chain combines TRBV20-1 with TRBJ1-4; D is perhaps TRBD1 (5 bases). The CDR3 has 17 residues. CDR1 is DFQATT, CDR2 SNEGSKA, per germline (reference sequence). V was pared by 0 bases and J by 6 bases, with 20 bases between. The CDR3 DNA reads TGCAGTGCTAGAGAGTTAGGGGATCTAGGCTTCGATGAAAAACTGTTTTTT. Translating it yields CSARELGDLGFDEKLFF.

This clonotype appeared once. The genes are TRBV5-4 and TRBJ1-2; D gene uncertain. CDR1 is SGHNT and CDR2 is YYREEE in the germline V gene (reference sequence). V shed 0 bases and J shed 0 bases, with 6 bases lying between them. The CDR3 totals 14 residues. CDR3 loop: CASSLETANYGYTF. CDR3 in DNA: TGTGCCAGCAGCTTGGAAACGGCTAACTATGGCTACACCTTC.

V gene TRBV7-6 combines with J gene TRBJ1-3; 8 positions agree with TRBD1. The length of the CDR3 is 16 residues. Germline-derived CDR1 and CDR2 are SGHVS and FNYEAQ. V trimming: 4 bases; J trimming: 0 bases; junction bases outside the gene matches: 5. This chain's CDR3 is CASSSSQGVSGNTIYF. CDR3 nucleotides: TGTGCCAGCAGCTCATCACAGGGGGTCTCTGGAAACACCATATATTTT.

The rearrangement uses TRBV29-1 and TRBJ2-7; TRBD2 matches at 7 bases. Germline CDR1 SQVTM, CDR2 ANQGSEA. V gave up 4 bases and J gave up 1 base; unmatched junction bases: 7. The CDR3 length is 14 residues. This chain's CDR3 is CSVVMASGSYEQYF. The CDR3 DNA reads TGCAGCGTTGTGATGGCTAGCGGATCCTACGAGCAGTACTTC.

The chain couples TRBV7-9 to TRBJ2-5, with a tentative D call TRBD1 (5 bases). Per the germline V gene, CDR1 is SEHNR and CDR2 is FQNEAQ (reference sequence). The CDR3 has 14 amino acids. Trimming pared 4 bases from V and 2 bases from J, leaving 11 bases between. This CDR3 reads CASSSRTYQETQYF. The CDR3 coding sequence is TGTGCCAGCAGCTCAAGGACATATCAAGAGACCCAGTACTTC.

This chain uses TRBV12-3 or TRBV12-4 with TRBJ2-7; D remains unclear. Trimming removed 4 bases from V and 0 bases from J, with 19 bases in between. There are 17 residues in the CDR3. The CDR3 DNA is TGTGCCAGCAGTTCCTCAAATCCAAGCCCGCACTCCTACGAGCAGTACTTC. Translating it yields CASSSSNPSPHSYEQYF.

Here the CDR3 DNA reads TGTGCCAGCAGCTCCGGGACTAGATCACGTGAGCAGTTCTTC. Its protein is CASSSGTRSREQFF. The chain couples TRBV13 to TRBJ2-1, with 8 bases aligning to TRBD2. Unmatched junction bases numbered 8, after V lost 4 bases and J lost 9 bases. CDR1 is PRHDT and CDR2 is FYEKMQ in the germline V gene (reference sequence). The CDR3 has 14 residues.

The rearrangement uses TRBV6-2 or TRBV6-3 and TRBJ1-4, with unresolved D. This CDR3 has 16 residues. Looked up from germline, CDR1 is MNHEY and CDR2 is SVGEGT. V was shortened by 4 bases and J by 6 bases, with 18 bases between the two germline ends. The CDR3 DNA reads TGTGCCAGCAGTTTGAACCGACCCGAGGAGGATGAAAAACTGTTTTTT. Its translation: CASSLNRPEEDEKLFF.

The V gene is TRBV27, the J gene TRBJ1-1, with D possibly TRBD1 on 5 matching bases. V was trimmed by 3 bases and J by 4 bases, leaving 12 bases between them. Germline V gene data show CDR1 as MNHEY and CDR2 as SMNVEV (reference sequence). This CDR3 spans 14 amino acids. The CDR3 is CASSFASGGTEAFF. The CDR3 nucleotides are TGTGCCAGCAGTTTCGCCTCCGGGGGCACTGAAGCTTTCTTT.

The V call is TRBV11-2, the J call TRBJ2-3; 7 bases are shared with TRBD1. Germline lookup yields CDR1 SGHAT and CDR2 FQNNGV. The CDR3 consists of 16 residues. V lost 1 base and J lost 6; bases outside the gene matches: 10. CDR3 in amino acids: CASSLVRGRSGDTQYF. The CDR3 DNA reads TGTGCCAGCAGCTTAGTCAGGGGGAGATCGGGGGATACGCAGTATTTT.

The genes are TRBV19 and TRBJ1-2; unclear D gene. The V end lost 5 bases, the J end lost 6 bases, and 16 bases lay between the germline ends. The length of the CDR3 is 14 residues. Germline V gene lookup returns CDR1 LNHDA and CDR2 SQIVND (reference sequence). The CDR3 loop reads CASSGLGVFDGYTF. The CDR3 DNA sequence: TGTGCCAGTAGTGGCCTCGGGGTCTTTGATGGCTACACCTTC. The full variable domain, with the rest looked up from reference TRBV19 and TRBJ1-2, is DGGITQSPKYLFRKEGQNVTLSCEQNLNHDAMYWYRQDPGQGLRLIYYSQIVNDFQKGDIAEGYSVSREKKESFPLTVTSAQKNPTAFYLCASSGLGVFDGYTFGSGTRLTVV.

The rearrangement joins TRBV12-3 or TRBV12-4 to TRBJ1-1; D is possibly TRBD1 (5 bases). CDR3 length equals 15 residues. V lost 6 bases and J lost 0, with 14 bases in between. The chain's CDR3 is CASSPSTVLNTEAFF. DNA of the CDR3: TGTGCCAGCAGCCCCTCGACAGTTCTGAACACTGAAGCTTTCTTT.

V usage is TRBV11-2 and J usage is TRBJ2-1; TRBD2 agrees at 9 bases. Losses at the gene ends were 6 bases for V and 1 base for J; bases not matched to a gene: 10. CDR3 length: 17 residues. Germline V lookup: CDR1 SGHAT, CDR2 FQNNGV. This chain's CDR3 is CASSPRSGSRSYNEQFF. The DNA for the CDR3 is TGTGCCAGCAGTCCCCGTAGCGGGAGCAGGTCCTACAATGAGCAGTTCTTC.